This entry lists 22 T cell receptor beta chains sequenced from one sample in a study of blood T cell repertoires in COVID-19. Clones were sequenced by immunoSEQ multiplex PCR, and TCRdb holds only the in-frame ones, with some missing. The data show around 95,000 clones, over 80% seen once. Sequencing was performed on peripheral blood. These receptors were obtained from a man aged 45-60 years with active or convalescent COVID-19.

CDR3 loop: CATSLTGTVYNEQFF. CDR3 DNA sequence: TGTGCCACCAGCCTTACAGGGACCGTTTACAATGAGCAGTTCTTC. The chain has TRBV15 and TRBJ2-1; maybe TRBD1 (6 bases). CDR3 size: 15 residues. The germline V gene encodes CDR1 LNHNV and CDR2 YYDKDF (reference sequence). V was cut by 5 bases and J by 4 bases, with 15 bases left in between.

This chain links TRBV18 with TRBJ2-3; TRBD1 matches 12 bases. This CDR3 has 16 amino acids. Germline-derived CDR1 and CDR2 are KGHSH and LQKENI. With 3 bases clipped from V and 9 bases from J, the junction kept 10 bases outside the gene matches. The CDR3 sequence: CASSPLGTGGMGTQYF. In DNA, the CDR3 is TGTGCCAGCTCACCCCTAGGGACAGGGGGCATGGGGACGCAGTATTTT.

This clone was counted between two and nine times. The rearrangement links TRBV19 to TRBJ2-7; weak D call: TRBD2 (5 bases). The CDR3 extends over 14 amino acids. V was clipped by 9 bases and J by 6 bases, with 21 bases between them. Germline V gene lookup returns CDR1 LNHDA and CDR2 SQIVND (reference sequence). The CDR3 DNA sequence: TGTGCCAGCGTCAGCGGACCGGCGGGTTCCGAGCAGTACTTC. Protein product: CASVSGPAGSEQYF.

The rearrangement links TRBV9 to TRBJ2-6; possible D gene TRBD2, 5 bases. The germline V and J ends were trimmed by 4 bases and 0 bases, with 8 bases remaining between them. CDR1 SGDLS and CDR2 YYNGEE come from the germline V gene. The CDR3 covers 15 residues. The CDR3 here is CASSYGVSGANVLTF. The CDR3 DNA follows: TGTGCCAGCAGCTACGGGGTCTCTGGGGCCAACGTCCTGACTTTC.

This clone was seen a handful of times. The chain has TRBV9 and TRBJ2-1, with TRBD2 as a possible D gene (6 bases). Per germline, CDR1 SGDLS and CDR2 YYNGEE. V lost 3 bases to trimming and J lost 10 bases, with 26 bases between them. The CDR3 length is 17 residues. Here the CDR3 reads CASSAPRWDSPGWEQFF. For the CDR3, the DNA is TGTGCCAGCAGCGCCCCTAGATGGGACTCCCCGGGTTGGGAGCAGTTCTTC.

The V gene is TRBV6-1, the J gene TRBJ2-7; tentatively, D is TRBD2 (5 bases). The CDR3 is 14 amino acids. Trimming shortened V by 3 bases and J by 7 bases, and 16 bases separated the two germline ends. Per germline, CDR1 MNHNS and CDR2 SASEGT. CDR3 DNA sequence: TGTGCCAGCAGTGAGGTCGTCGGGGTGTTGGAGCAGTACTTC. Its protein is CASSEVVGVLEQYF.

This rearrangement joins TRBV5-1 to TRBJ2-5; possible D gene TRBD2, 5 bases. V was cut by 0 bases and J by 5 bases, with 14 bases left in between. The CDR3 consists of 15 residues. Germline values: CDR1 SGHRS, CDR2 YFSETQ. CDR3 nucleotide sequence: TGCGCCAGCAGCTTGGCCACGGGGATAGGGGAGACCCAGTACTTC. Translation: CASSLATGIGETQYF.

The chain is built from TRBV11-2 and TRBJ2-7, with D possibly being TRBD2 (5 bases). Germline loops: CDR1 SGHAT, CDR2 FQNNGV. This CDR3 is 14 amino acids long. The V and J ends lost 4 bases and 6 bases respectively, with 16 bases between them. CDR3 in amino acids: CASSSIGEYSEQYF. The CDR3 DNA reads TGTGCCAGCAGCTCCATCGGGGAGTACTCCGAGCAGTACTTC. The full variable domain, in which reference TRBV11-2 and TRBJ2-7 provide the parts outside the CDR3, is EAGVAQSPRYKIIEKRQSVAFWCNPISGHATLYWYQQILGQGPKLLIQFQNNGVVDDSQLPKDRFSAERLKGVDSTLKIQPAKLEDSAVYLCASSSIGEYSEQYFGPGTRLTVT.

The chain uses TRBV7-8 and TRBJ1-1, with TRBD1 as a possible D gene (6 bases). The CDR3 length is 13 residues. In germline, CDR1 is SGHVS, CDR2 FQNEAQ. V lost 4 bases and J 1 base, leaving 7 bases between the germline ends. The CDR3 reads CASSSQGNTEAFF. The CDR3 coding sequence is TGTGCCAGCAGCTCACAGGGGAACACTGAAGCTTTCTTT.

This chain connects TRBV10-3 to TRBJ2-1; D may be TRBD2 (5 bases). The CDR3 loop spans 15 amino acids. The V gene lost 8 bases and the J gene lost 7 bases, with 21 bases spanning the gap. Germline CDR1 ENHRY, CDR2 SYGVKD. The CDR3 bases are TGTGCCATCCTGGAGGAAAGTACCATAAAAAATGAGCAGTTCTTC. The encoded protein is CAILEESTIKNEQFF.

This rearrangement joins TRBV2 to TRBJ1-6, with 9 positions matching TRBD1. In germline, CDR1 is SNHLY, CDR2 FYNNEI. The CDR3 spans 15 residues. The junction had 6 bases not matched to a gene; V was cut back by 6 bases and J by 6 bases. The CDR3 loop is CASRTDRGSNSPLHF. The CDR3 bases are TGTGCCAGCAGGACGGACAGGGGAAGTAATTCACCCCTCCACTTT.

J is TRBJ2-3 and V is TRBV4-1, with D possibly matching TRBD2 (6 bases). The germline V gene encodes CDR1 MGHRA and CDR2 YSYEKL. The CDR3 is made up of 15 amino acids. With 5 bases removed from V and 4 bases from J, the gap between germline ends came to 16 bases. Written as DNA, the CDR3 is TGCGCCAGCAGCTCGAGAACGGGAGCCGCAGATACGCAGTATTTT. It encodes CASSSRTGAADTQYF.

The chain links TRBV4-1 to TRBJ2-1; no clear D. Per germline, CDR1 MGHRA and CDR2 YSYEKL. The length of the CDR3 is 14 residues. V was cut by 4 bases and J by 8 bases, with 15 bases left in between. The CDR3 spells CASSRRLTTDEQFF. The CDR3 DNA is TGCGCCAGCAGCCGGCGGCTAACTACGGATGAGCAGTTCTTC.

The chain links TRBV24-1 to TRBJ2-7; 10 positions match TRBD2. The CDR3 covers 15 residues. Trimming cost V 1 base and J 7 bases; bases outside gene matches: 6. Germline loops: CDR1 KGHDR, CDR2 SFDVKD. The CDR3 DNA is TGTGCCACCAGTGATTTTGCGGGACTAGCGTGGGAGCAGTACTTC. Protein product: CATSDFAGLAWEQYF.

This chain uses TRBV19 with TRBJ1-5, with TRBD1 identical over 7 bases. CDR3 length: 13 residues. CDR1 and CDR2 (germline): LNHDA, SQIVND (reference sequence). Trimming removed 5 bases from V and 7 bases from J; junction bases left unmatched: 5. CDR3 in amino acids: CASSPRTGQPQHF. The DNA of the CDR3 is TGTGCCAGTAGTCCAAGGACAGGCCAGCCCCAGCATTTT. Full variable domain (missing parts from reference TRBV19 and TRBJ1-5): DGGITQSPKYLFRKEGQNVTLSCEQNLNHDAMYWYRQDPGQGLRLIYYSQIVNDFQKGDIAEGYSVSREKKESFPLTVTSAQKNPTAFYLCASSPRTGQPQHFGDGTRLSIL.

The chain is built from TRBV6-5 and TRBJ1-1, with D perhaps matching TRBD1 (6 bases). CDR3 length: 14 amino acids. CDR1 is MNHEY and CDR2 is SVGAGI in the germline V gene. The germline V and J ends were trimmed by 7 bases and 1 base, with 13 bases remaining between them. The CDR3 spells CASKRGGENTEAFF. In DNA form, the CDR3 reads TGTGCCAGCAAAAGGGGGGGTGAGAACACTGAAGCTTTCTTT.

The chain recombines TRBV5-1 with TRBJ2-7; D is undetermined. The V end lost 4 bases, the J end lost 5 bases, and 10 bases lay between the germline ends. CDR1 SGHRS and CDR2 YFSETQ come from the germline V gene. This CDR3 region has 12 residues. CDR3 DNA sequence: TGCGCCAGCAGCCAGGAAGCACACGAGCAGTACTTC. Translating gives CASSQEAHEQYF.

The rearrangement links TRBV5-5 to TRBJ2-1, with 8 bases aligning to TRBD1. CDR1 SGHKS and CDR2 YYEKEE come from the germline V gene (reference sequence). The junction had 6 bases not matched to a gene; V was cut back by 3 bases and J by 4 bases. CDR3 length: 15 amino acids. As DNA, the CDR3 is TGTGCCAGCAGCTCGCGCAGGGGGCCTTACAATGAGCAGTTCTTC. It translates to CASSSRRGPYNEQFF.

The genes are TRBV4-1 and TRBJ2-1, with TRBD2 identical over 9 bases. Trimming took 3 bases from V and 7 from J; bases not matched to a gene: 13. Germline loops: CDR1 MGHRA, CDR2 YSYEKL. The CDR3 runs 17 residues. This CDR3 reads CASSHQIAGVGLNEQFF. CDR3 DNA sequence: TGCGCCAGCAGCCACCAAATAGCGGGAGTGGGCCTTAATGAGCAGTTCTTC.

This clone was observed a few times. This chain links TRBV3-1 (or the pseudogene TRBV3-2) with TRBJ1-1, with no clear D. Germline V CDR1 and CDR2: LGHDT, YNNKEL (reference sequence). This CDR3 contains 12 residues. V was pared by 4 bases and J by 6 bases, with 9 bases between. This CDR3 reads CASSPRASEAFF. CDR3 sequence (DNA): TGTGCCAGCAGCCCGAGGGCATCTGAAGCTTTCTTT.

The gene calls are TRBV6-6 and TRBJ1-2; D is uncertain. V lost 7 bases and J lost 0, with 6 bases in between. The CDR3 is 12 residues long. CDR1 and CDR2 (germline): MNHNY, SVGAGI (reference sequence). The CDR3 nucleotides are TGTGCCAGCATAAGCACTAACTATGGCTACACCTTC. Its translation: CASISTNYGYTF.

The chain has TRBV15 and TRBJ1-2, with D tentatively TRBD1 (5 bases). V lost 5 bases and J 6 bases, leaving 19 bases between the germline ends. Looked up from germline, CDR1 is LNHNV and CDR2 is YYDKDF (reference sequence). CDR3 size: 15 residues. CDR3 nucleotide sequence: TGTGCCACCAGCGCAACGGGACTCTGGATTGATGGCTACACCTTC. Translation: CATSATGLWIDGYTF.